This entry describes one T cell receptor beta chain. Its cognate antigen is unknown. From the 5' RACE reads, TCRdb called clonotypes with MiXCR, one entry per CDR3 protein. The sample lists about 690,000 distinct CDR3 sequences; roughly 6.2% were seen once. This sample is drawn from a study of identical twins. The study's findings and limits: The presence of invariant MAIT and iNKT cells could partly confound analyses of zero-insertion sequences.

This CDR3 is 14 amino acids long. V was pared by 5 bases and J by 4 bases, with 11 bases between. Germline V gene data show CDR1 as SEHNR and CDR2 as FQNEAQ (reference sequence). The source is a young man in good health. This chain links TRBV7-9 with TRBJ2-2, with D possibly called TRBD1 or TRBD2 (5 bases each). Input material: naive T cells sorted from blood. For the CDR3, the DNA is TGTGCCAGCAGCCCCCGGGACGGCACCGGGGAGCTGTTTTTT. It translates to CASSPRDGTGELFF.